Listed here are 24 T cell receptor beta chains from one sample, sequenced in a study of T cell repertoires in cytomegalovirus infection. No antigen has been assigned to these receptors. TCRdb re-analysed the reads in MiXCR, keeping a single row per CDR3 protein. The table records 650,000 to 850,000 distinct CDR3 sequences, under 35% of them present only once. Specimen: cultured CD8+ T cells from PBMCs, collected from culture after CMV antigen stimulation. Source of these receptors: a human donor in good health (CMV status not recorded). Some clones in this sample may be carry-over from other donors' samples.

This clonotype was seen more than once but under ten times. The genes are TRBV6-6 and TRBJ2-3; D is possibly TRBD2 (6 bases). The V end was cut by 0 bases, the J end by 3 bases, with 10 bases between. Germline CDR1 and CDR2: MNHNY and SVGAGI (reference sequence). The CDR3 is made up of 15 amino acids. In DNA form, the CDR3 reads TGTGCCAGCAGTTACTCGGAGGGAGTGACAGATACGCAGTATTTT. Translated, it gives CASSYSEGVTDTQYF.

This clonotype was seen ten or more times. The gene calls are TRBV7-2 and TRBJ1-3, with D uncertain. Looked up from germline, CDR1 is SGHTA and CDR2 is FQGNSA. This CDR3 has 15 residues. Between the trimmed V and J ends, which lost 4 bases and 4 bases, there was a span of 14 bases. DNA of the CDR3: TGTGCCAGCAGCTCATTCCTGGAGGCCGGAAACACCATATATTTT. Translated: CASSSFLEAGNTIYF. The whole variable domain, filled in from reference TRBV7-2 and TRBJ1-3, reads GAGVSQSPSNKVTEKGKDVELRCDPISGHTALYWYRQSLGQGLEFLIYFQGNSAPDKSGLPSDRFSAERTGGSVSTLTIQRTQQEDSAVYLCASSSFLEAGNTIYFGEGSWLTVV.

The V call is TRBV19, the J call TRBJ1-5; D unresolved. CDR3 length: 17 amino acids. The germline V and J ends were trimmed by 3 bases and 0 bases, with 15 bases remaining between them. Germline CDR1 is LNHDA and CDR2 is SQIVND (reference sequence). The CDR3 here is CASSMQVNLHSNQPQHF. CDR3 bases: TGTGCCAGTAGTATGCAGGTAAACCTCCATAGCAATCAGCCCCAGCATTTT. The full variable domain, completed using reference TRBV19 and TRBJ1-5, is DGGITQSPKYLFRKEGQNVTLSCEQNLNHDAMYWYRQDPGQGLRLIYYSQIVNDFQKGDIAEGYSVSREKKESFPLTVTSAQKNPTAFYLCASSMQVNLHSNQPQHFGDGTRLSIL.

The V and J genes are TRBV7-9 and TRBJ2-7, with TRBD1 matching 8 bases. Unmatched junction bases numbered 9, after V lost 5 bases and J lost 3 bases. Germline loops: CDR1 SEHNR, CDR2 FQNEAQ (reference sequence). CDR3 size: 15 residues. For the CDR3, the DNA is TGTGCCAGCAGCCATTTCCAGGGGGCGATCTACGAGCAGTACTTC. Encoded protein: CASSHFQGAIYEQYF. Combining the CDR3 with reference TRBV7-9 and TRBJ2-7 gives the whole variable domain DTGVSQNPRHKITKRGQNVTFRCDPISEHNRLYWYRQTLGQGPEFLTYFQNEAQLEKSRLLSDRFSAERPKGSFSTLEIQRTEQGDSAMYLCASSHFQGAIYEQYFGPGTRLTVT.

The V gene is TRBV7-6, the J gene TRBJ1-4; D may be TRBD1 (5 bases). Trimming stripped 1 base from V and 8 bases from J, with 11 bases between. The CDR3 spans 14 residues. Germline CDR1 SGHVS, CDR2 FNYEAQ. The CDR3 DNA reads TGTGCCAGCAGCTTAGAGGCAGGGTTCGAAAAACTGTTTTTT. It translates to CASSLEAGFEKLFF.

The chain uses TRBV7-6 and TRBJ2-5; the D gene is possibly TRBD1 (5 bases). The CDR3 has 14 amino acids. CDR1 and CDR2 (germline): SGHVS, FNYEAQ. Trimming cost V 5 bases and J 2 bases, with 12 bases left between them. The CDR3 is CASSNTGLQETQYF. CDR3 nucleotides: TGTGCCAGCAGCAACACAGGTTTACAAGAGACCCAGTACTTC.

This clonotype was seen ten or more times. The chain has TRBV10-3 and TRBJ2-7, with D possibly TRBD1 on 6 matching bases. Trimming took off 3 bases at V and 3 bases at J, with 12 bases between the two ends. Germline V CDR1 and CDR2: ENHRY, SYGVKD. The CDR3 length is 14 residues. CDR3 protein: CAISDPGQSYEQYV. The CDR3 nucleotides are TGTGCCATCAGTGACCCGGGACAAAGCTACGAGCAGTACGTC.

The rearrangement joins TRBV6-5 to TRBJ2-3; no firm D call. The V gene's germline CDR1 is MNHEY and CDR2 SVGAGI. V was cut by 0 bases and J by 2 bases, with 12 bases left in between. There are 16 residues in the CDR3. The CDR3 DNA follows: TGTGCCAGCAGTTACTCCATGGCGGTTGCCACAGATACGCAGTATTTT. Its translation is CASSYSMAVATDTQYF.

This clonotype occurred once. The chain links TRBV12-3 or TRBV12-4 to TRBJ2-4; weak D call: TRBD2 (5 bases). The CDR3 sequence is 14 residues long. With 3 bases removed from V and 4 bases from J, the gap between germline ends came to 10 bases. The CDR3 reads CASSFGLEKNIQYF. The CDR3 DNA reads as TGTGCCAGCAGTTTTGGACTGGAAAAAAACATTCAGTACTTC.

In nucleotides, the CDR3 is TGTGCCAGCAGTTACCCAGGTCCCGGAGAGACCCAGTACTTC. Protein: CASSYPGPGETQYF. The rearrangement links TRBV6-6 to TRBJ2-5; D remains ambiguous. This CDR3 contains 14 residues. Germline values: CDR1 MNHNY, CDR2 SVGAGI (reference sequence). V was trimmed by 2 bases and J by 4 bases, leaving 11 bases between them.

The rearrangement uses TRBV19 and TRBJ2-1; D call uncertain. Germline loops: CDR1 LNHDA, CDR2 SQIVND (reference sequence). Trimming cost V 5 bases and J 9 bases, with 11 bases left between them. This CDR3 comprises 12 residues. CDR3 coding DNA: TGTGCCAGTAGTTCAAGACCGGGTGAGCAGTTCTTC. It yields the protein CASSSRPGEQFF.

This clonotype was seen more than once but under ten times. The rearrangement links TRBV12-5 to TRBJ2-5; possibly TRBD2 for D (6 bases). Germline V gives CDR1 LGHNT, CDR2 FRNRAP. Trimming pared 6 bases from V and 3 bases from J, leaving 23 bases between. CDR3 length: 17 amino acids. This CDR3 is CASGPTPEGWSEETQYF. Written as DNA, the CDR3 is TGTGCTAGTGGCCCTACCCCGGAGGGCTGGAGTGAAGAGACCCAGTACTTC.

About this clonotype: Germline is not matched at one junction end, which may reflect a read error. In DNA form, the CDR3 reads TGTGCCAGCAGCTTATGGAGCGGGGGGGCAGGGACCGGGGAGCTGTCTTTT. Translated: CASSLWSGGAGTGELSF. This rearrangement joins TRBV7-9 to TRBJ2-2; 10 positions match TRBD2. CDR3 length equals 17 residues. Germline CDR1 is SEHNR and CDR2 is FQNEAQ (reference sequence).

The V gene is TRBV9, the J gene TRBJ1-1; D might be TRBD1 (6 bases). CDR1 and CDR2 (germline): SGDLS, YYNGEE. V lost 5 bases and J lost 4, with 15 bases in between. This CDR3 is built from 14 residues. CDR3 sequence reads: CASSPRTELTEAFF. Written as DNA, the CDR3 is TGTGCCAGCAGTCCTCGGACAGAGCTCACTGAAGCTTTCTTT.

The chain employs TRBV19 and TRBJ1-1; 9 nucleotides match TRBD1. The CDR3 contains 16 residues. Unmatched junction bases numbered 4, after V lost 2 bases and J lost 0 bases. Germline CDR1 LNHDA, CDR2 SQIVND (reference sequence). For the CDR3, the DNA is TGTGCCAGTAGTATACTCCGGGACAGGGTGAACACTGAAGCTTTCTTT. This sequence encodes CASSILRDRVNTEAFF.

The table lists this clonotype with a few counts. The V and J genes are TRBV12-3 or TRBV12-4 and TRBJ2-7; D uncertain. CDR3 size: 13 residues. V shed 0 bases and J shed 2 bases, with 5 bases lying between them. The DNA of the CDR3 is TGTGCCAGCAGTTTAGCTCTGACCTACGAGCAGTACGTC. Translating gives CASSLALTYEQYV.

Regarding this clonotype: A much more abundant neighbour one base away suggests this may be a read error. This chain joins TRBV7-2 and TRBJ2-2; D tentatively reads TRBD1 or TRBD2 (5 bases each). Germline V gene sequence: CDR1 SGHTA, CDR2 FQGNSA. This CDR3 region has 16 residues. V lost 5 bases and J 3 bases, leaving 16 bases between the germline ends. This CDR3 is CASSAGTSEDTGELFF. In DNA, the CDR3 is TGTGCCAGCAGCGCCGGGACGTCCGAGGACACCGGGGAGCTGTTTTTT.

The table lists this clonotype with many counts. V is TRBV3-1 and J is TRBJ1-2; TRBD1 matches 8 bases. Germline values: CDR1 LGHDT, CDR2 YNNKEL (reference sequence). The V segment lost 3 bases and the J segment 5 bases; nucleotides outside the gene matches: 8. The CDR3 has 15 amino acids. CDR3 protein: CASSHFGQGIYGYTF. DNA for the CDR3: TGTGCCAGCAGCCACTTCGGACAGGGAATTTATGGCTACACCTTC.

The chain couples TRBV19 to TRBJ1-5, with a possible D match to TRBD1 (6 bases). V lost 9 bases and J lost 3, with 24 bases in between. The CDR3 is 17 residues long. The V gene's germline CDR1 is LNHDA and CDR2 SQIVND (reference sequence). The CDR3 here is CARPRGGITFNNQPQHF. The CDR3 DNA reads TGTGCCAGACCCAGAGGGGGAATTACGTTTAACAATCAGCCCCAGCATTTT.

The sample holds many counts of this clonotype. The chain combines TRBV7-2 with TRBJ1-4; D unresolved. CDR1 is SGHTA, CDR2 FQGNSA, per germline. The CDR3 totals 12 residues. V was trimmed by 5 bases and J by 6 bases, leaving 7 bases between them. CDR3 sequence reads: CASSPPDEKLFF. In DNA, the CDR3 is TGTGCCAGCAGCCCACCGGATGAAAAACTGTTTTTT.

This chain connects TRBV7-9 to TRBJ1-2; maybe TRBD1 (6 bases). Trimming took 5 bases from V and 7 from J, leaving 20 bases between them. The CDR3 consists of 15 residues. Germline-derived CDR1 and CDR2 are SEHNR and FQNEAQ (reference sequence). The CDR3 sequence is CASSKAGARILGYTF. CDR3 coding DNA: TGTGCCAGCAGCAAAGCGGGGGCGCGAATTCTTGGCTACACCTTC.

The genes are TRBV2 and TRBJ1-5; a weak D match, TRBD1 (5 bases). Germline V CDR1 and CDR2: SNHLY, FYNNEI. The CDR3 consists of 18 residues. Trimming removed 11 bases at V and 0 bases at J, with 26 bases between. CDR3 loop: CAGPRAGPQKHSNQPQHF. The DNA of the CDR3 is TGTGCCGGGCCGAGGGCAGGGCCACAAAAGCATAGCAATCAGCCCCAGCATTTT.

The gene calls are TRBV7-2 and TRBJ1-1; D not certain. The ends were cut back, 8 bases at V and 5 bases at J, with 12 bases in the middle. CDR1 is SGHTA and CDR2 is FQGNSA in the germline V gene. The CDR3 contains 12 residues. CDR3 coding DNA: TGTGCCAGCTCCTACGTAGCGACTGAAGCTTTCTTT. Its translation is CASSYVATEAFF.

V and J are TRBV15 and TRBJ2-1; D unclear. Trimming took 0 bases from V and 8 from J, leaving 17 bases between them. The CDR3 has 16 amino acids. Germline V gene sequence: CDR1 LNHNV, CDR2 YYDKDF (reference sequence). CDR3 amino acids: CATSRETTPLYDEQFF. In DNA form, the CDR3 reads TGTGCCACCAGCAGAGAAACTACCCCACTTTACGATGAGCAGTTCTTC. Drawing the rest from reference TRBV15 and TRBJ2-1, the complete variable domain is DAMVIQNPRYQVTQFGKPVTLSCSQTLNHNVMYWYQQKSSQAPKLLFHYYDKDFNNEADTPDNFQSRRPNTSFCFLDIRSPGLGDTAMYLCATSRETTPLYDEQFFGPGTRLTVL.